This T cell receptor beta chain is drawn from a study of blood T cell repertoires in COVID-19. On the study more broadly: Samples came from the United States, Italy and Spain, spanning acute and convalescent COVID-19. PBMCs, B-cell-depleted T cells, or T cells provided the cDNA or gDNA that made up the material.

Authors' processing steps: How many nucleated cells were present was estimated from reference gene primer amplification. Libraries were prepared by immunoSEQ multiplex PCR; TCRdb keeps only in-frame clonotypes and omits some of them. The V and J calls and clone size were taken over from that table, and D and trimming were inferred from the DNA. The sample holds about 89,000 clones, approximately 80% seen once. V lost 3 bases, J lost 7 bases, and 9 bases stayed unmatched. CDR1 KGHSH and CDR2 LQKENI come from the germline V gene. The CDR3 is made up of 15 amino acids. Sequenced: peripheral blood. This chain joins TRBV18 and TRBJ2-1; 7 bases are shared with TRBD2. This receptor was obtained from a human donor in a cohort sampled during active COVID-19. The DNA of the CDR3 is TGTGCCAGCTCACCCTTAACCAGCGGGGCGAATGAGCAGTTCTTC. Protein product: CASSPLTSGANEQFF.